Listed here is a single T cell receptor (beta chain). Its target is unknown. This PCR relied on a set of 60 Vbeta primers and 13 Jbeta primers. In the source study's methods: About 80 million unique TCR beta chains, roughly 11 million of them shared, were counted by a later analysis. This table comes from immunoSEQ multiplex PCR, and its TCRdb copy is limited to in-frame clones, with some not included. Clonal size and the V and J genes are those of that table, whereas D and trimming came from the DNA. The sample consists of about 130,000 clones, around three quarters of them appearing once. V was clipped by 3 bases and J by 4 bases; unmatched bases: 3. This CDR3 comprises 15 residues. Germline V CDR1 and CDR2: KGHSH, LQKENI. This specimen comes from a study of cytomegalovirus exposure and HLA in healthy donors. Study-level background: Researchers previously reported finding 90 million to 130 million unique TCR beta sequences from 170 million or so T cells.

Study-wide points: A list of about 160 TCR beta chains associated with cytomegalovirus was given. TCR sequences were mostly rare, though some public TCRs occurred in many donors.

This sequence joins TRBV18 and TRBJ1-2; 12 nucleotides line up with TRBD1. The clonotype originates from a man aged 35-49 years in good health and CMV-seropositive. The specimen was PBMCs. CDR3 nucleotide sequence: TGTGCCAGCTCACCGGGGACAGGGGGCCTCTATGGCTACACCTTC. Amino acid sequence: CASSPGTGGLYGYTF.